A single sample gave rise to the 21 T cell receptor beta chains below, sequenced in a study of T cells in Graves' hyperthyroidism and ophthalmopathy. TCR beta CDR3 regions were amplified from RNA. The study used the HTBI primer set for a first-round RT-PCR of the TCR CDR3. TCRdb analysed the multiplex PCR reads with MiXCR anew, one entry per CDR3 protein. In the table there are more than 500,000 distinct CDR3 sequences, around 43% of which are singletons. Material for sequencing was peripheral blood or thyroid tissue (not recorded which). All receptors derive from an adult woman with Graves' disease, either hyperthyroidism or ophthalmopathy (not recorded which).

The chain recombines TRBV10-3 with TRBJ2-7, with D tentatively TRBD2 (6 bases). The length of the CDR3 is 15 residues. CDR1 is ENHRY, CDR2 SYGVKD, per germline. V dropped 10 bases and J dropped 2 bases, with 21 bases sitting between them. In nucleotides, the CDR3 is TGTGCCAGCAGCTACGTAGGCGGGGCGGCCTACGAGCAGTACTTC. Translating gives CASSYVGGAAYEQYF.

The CDR3 coding sequence is TGTGCCAGCAGTTTATTAGGTCAGGGGGTTGTTCGTTACACCTTC. Residues: CASSLLGQGVVRYTF. This chain uses TRBV28 with TRBJ1-2, with 7 bases matching TRBD1. Germline V gives CDR1 MDHEN, CDR2 SYDVKM. J lost 11 bases, V lost 1 base, and 13 bases had no gene match. The CDR3 has 15 amino acids.

To note about this clonotype: Possible read error: a much larger clone is one base away. V is TRBV20-1 and J is TRBJ2-2; 8 nucleotides line up with TRBD2. The CDR3 contains 15 residues. The ends lost 3 bases at V and 3 bases at J; junction bases unmatched: 6. Germline-derived CDR1 and CDR2 are DFQATT and SNEGSKA (reference sequence). The DNA for the CDR3 is TGCAGTGCTAGCTTTGGGACTAGTGACACCGGGGAGCTGTTTTTT. Amino acid sequence: CSASFGTSDTGELFF.

This clonotype has only a few counts. The V gene is TRBV29-1, the J gene TRBJ2-2; 8 positions match TRBD1. J gave up 1 base and V 7 bases, and 5 bases lay outside the gene matches. Germline CDR1 SQVTM, CDR2 ANQGSEA. The CDR3 sequence is 14 residues long. The CDR3 loop reads CSARTGRNTGELFF. The CDR3 DNA is TGCAGCGCCAGGACAGGGCGGAACACCGGGGAGCTGTTTTTT.

This clonotype was seen at least ten times. The rearrangement links TRBV7-3 to TRBJ2-7; 7 nucleotides align to TRBD1. The CDR3 is made up of 14 amino acids. Germline V gene lookup returns CDR1 SGHTA and CDR2 FQGTGA. The V gene end was trimmed by 5 bases and the J gene end by 1 base; junction bases not matched to a gene: 5. The DNA for the CDR3 is TGTGCCAGCAGCCCAGGGGGACAATCCTACGAGCAGTACTTC. Translated: CASSPGGQSYEQYF.

Note on this clonotype: Given a much more abundant clone one base away, this may be a read error. Written as DNA, the CDR3 is TGTGCCAGCAGCTTGTCGCTATTTATGAACGCTGAAGCTTTCTTT. Amino acids: CASSLSLFMNAEAFF. The J gene is TRBJ1-1, the V gene TRBV5-6; D is unclear. Germline V gene lookup returns CDR1 SGHDT and CDR2 YYEEEE. The CDR3 is 15 residues long.

V and J are TRBV7-9 and TRBJ1-4, with D possibly being TRBD1 (5 bases). V gave up 4 bases and J gave up 2 bases, with 11 bases separating them. There are 15 residues in the CDR3. Germline V lookup: CDR1 SEHNR, CDR2 FQNEAQ (reference sequence). CDR3: CASSSGGETNEKLFF. In nucleotides, the CDR3 is TGTGCCAGCAGCTCTGGGGGGGAGACTAATGAAAAACTGTTTTTT.

CDR3 bases: TGCAGCGTTGATGTGGGCAAGACCTACGAGCAGTACTTC. The encoded protein is CSVDVGKTYEQYF. This chain joins TRBV29-1 and TRBJ2-7, with no clear D. This CDR3 is built from 13 residues. The V gene's germline CDR1 is SQVTM and CDR2 ANQGSEA. Trimming removed 3 bases from V and 2 bases from J, with 11 bases in between.

The table lists this clonotype with many counts. The V call is TRBV7-6, the J call TRBJ2-5, with 7 bases matching TRBD1. This CDR3 comprises 14 residues. Germline CDR1 SGHVS, CDR2 FNYEAQ. V trimming: 5 bases; J trimming: 4 bases; junction bases outside the gene matches: 7. The CDR3: CASSRRTGGETQYF. In DNA form, the CDR3 reads TGTGCCAGCAGCCGTCGGACAGGAGGAGAGACCCAGTACTTC.

The chain is built from TRBV20-1 and TRBJ1-1; 7 positions match TRBD1. This CDR3 comprises 14 residues. V dropped 6 bases and J dropped 4; count of bases not matched to a gene: 11. The germline gives CDR1 DFQATT, CDR2 SNEGSKA (reference sequence). The CDR3 region has the DNA TGCAGTGCCCTAGATCAGGGGGATCCCACTGAAGCTTTCTTT. This codes for CSALDQGDPTEAFF.

This chain uses TRBV11-2 with TRBJ1-4; the match to TRBD1 covers 9 bases. CDR1 and CDR2 (germline): SGHAT, FQNNGV. Germline trimming cut 0 bases from V and 5 bases from J; bases unmatched to any gene: 1. This CDR3 has 15 amino acids. Here the CDR3 DNA reads TGTGCCAGCAGCTTAGAGGGGACAGGGAATGAAAAACTGTTTTTT. Its protein is CASSLEGTGNEKLFF.

This clonotype was counted ten times or more. V usage is TRBV7-6 and J usage is TRBJ1-1; D may be TRBD1 (6 bases). Trimming took 0 bases from V and 6 from J, leaving 8 bases between them. The germline V gene encodes CDR1 SGHVS and CDR2 FNYEAQ. This CDR3 comprises 13 residues. The CDR3 reads CASSLAGHSEAFF. DNA for the CDR3: TGTGCCAGCAGCTTAGCGGGACACTCTGAAGCTTTCTTT.

This clonotype was detected many times. This chain joins TRBV7-9 and TRBJ1-5; no reliable D call. This CDR3 has 13 residues. V dropped 1 base and J dropped 8 bases, with 9 bases sitting between them. Germline V lookup: CDR1 SEHNR, CDR2 FQNEAQ (reference sequence). CDR3 in amino acids: CASSLGAREPQHF. Here the CDR3 DNA reads TGTGCCAGCAGCTTAGGGGCGCGGGAGCCCCAGCATTTT.

The chain is built from TRBV6-1 and TRBJ1-5; TRBD1 aligns across 10 bases. CDR3 length: 16 residues. J gave up 1 base and V 5 bases, and 5 bases lay outside the gene matches. Germline-derived CDR1 and CDR2 are MNHNS and SASEGT. CDR3 loop: CASSLRDRGSNQPQHF. The CDR3 region has the DNA TGTGCCAGCAGTTTACGGGACAGGGGAAGCAATCAGCCCCAGCATTTT.

This clonotype was seen only a few times. A much larger clone sits a single nucleotide away, making a read error possible. The chain uses TRBV6-1 and TRBJ1-1; TRBD1 is a possible D gene (5 bases). This CDR3 has 13 residues. Germline V gives CDR1 MNHNS, CDR2 SASEGT. The CDR3, as DNA: TGTGCCAGCAGACCGACAGAGAACACTGAAACTTTCTTT. It specifies CASRPTENTETFF.

This clonotype was observed at least ten times. This sequence joins TRBV7-9 and TRBJ1-1; 9 positions match TRBD1. After removal of 6 bases from V and 1 base from J, the junction contained 9 bases not matched to a gene. This CDR3 contains 16 residues. Per the germline V gene, CDR1 is SEHNR and CDR2 is FQNEAQ (reference sequence). CDR3 in DNA: TGTGCCAGCAGAACAACAGGGGGCGAAAGGAACACTGAAGCTTTCTTT. Translated, it gives CASRTTGGERNTEAFF.

The V and J genes are TRBV7-3 and TRBJ2-2; tentatively, D is TRBD1 (6 bases). Between the trimmed V and J ends, which lost 3 bases and 7 bases, there was a span of 15 bases. Per germline, CDR1 SGHTA and CDR2 FQGTGA. The CDR3 totals 15 residues. In DNA, the CDR3 is TGTGCCAGCAGCTTCTCAGCCAGGGGTCGCGGGGAGCTGTTTTTT. Translating gives CASSFSARGRGELFF.

This clonotype showed up just a few times. The gene calls are TRBV11-2 and TRBJ1-2, with D unresolved. CDR3 length: 14 residues. V was trimmed by 5 bases and J by 4 bases, leaving 14 bases between them. Germline CDR1 is SGHAT and CDR2 is FQNNGV. This CDR3 is CASSTDDGGYGYTF. CDR3 DNA: TGTGCCAGCAGCACAGACGACGGTGGCTATGGCTACACCTTC.

The table lists this clonotype with many counts. The gene calls are TRBV20-1 and TRBJ1-1, with D perhaps matching TRBD1 (5 bases). V shed 6 bases and J shed 1 base, with 15 bases lying between them. Germline V gives CDR1 DFQATT, CDR2 SNEGSKA (reference sequence). The CDR3 runs to 14 residues. The DNA for the CDR3 is TGCAGTGCCCCCTTGGCAGGGCCGAACACTGAAGCTTTCTTT. Protein sequence: CSAPLAGPNTEAFF.

As DNA, the CDR3 is TGTGCCAGCAGCTTAGGGCCCATACTGGATACGCAGTATTTT. As protein: CASSLGPILDTQYF. This chain uses TRBV7-6 with TRBJ2-3, with D hard to call. V lost 1 base to trimming and J lost 6 bases, with 11 bases between them. CDR3 length: 14 amino acids. Germline lookup yields CDR1 SGHVS and CDR2 FNYEAQ.

The chain carries TRBV7-9 and TRBJ2-7, with D possibly being TRBD1 (6 bases). Germline lookup yields CDR1 SEHNR and CDR2 FQNEAQ (reference sequence). V was cut by 4 bases and J by 2 bases, with 12 bases left in between. This CDR3 comprises 14 residues. The CDR3 is CASSSVDSAYEQYF. For the CDR3, the DNA is TGTGCCAGCAGCTCTGTGGACAGCGCCTACGAGCAGTACTTC.